A selection of T cell receptor beta chains follows, all from one sample in a study of PD-L1 blockade in urothelial cancer. Measured with immunoSEQ multiplex PCR; TCRdb has only the in-frame clones, and not every one. The table has tens of thousands of clones, about 91% seen once; the top ten hold about 0.87%. The material was PBMCs, obtained around atezolizumab (anti-PD-L1) treatment. The receptors originated from a woman at least 80 years old with urothelial cancer. Each CDR3 is given with its conserved first and last residue. The D gene is left open where the match is weak. For some rows the clone size is stated as once, few or many, or as a class when expanded; others skip it.

v_call: TRBV9; clone_size: once; j_call: TRBJ2-2; cdr3_length: 16; d_call: TRBD1; cdr3_aa: CASSAYRDSRTGELFF; cdr3_nt: TGTGCCAGCAGCGCCTACCGGGACAGTCGGACCGGGGAGCTGTTTTTT
v_call: TRBV30; clone_size: NA; j_call: TRBJ2-1; cdr3_length: 17; d_call: TRBD2; cdr3_aa: CAWRGLADTSSYNEQFF; cdr3_nt: TGTGCCTGGAGGGGGCTAGCGGATACCAGCTCCTACAATGAGCAGTTCTTC
v_call: TRBV6-6; clone_size: NA; j_call: TRBJ2-1; cdr3_length: 15; d_call: TRBD2; cdr3_aa: CASSYSLAGTNEQFF; cdr3_nt: TGTGCCAGCAGTTACTCGTTAGCGGGGACCAATGAGCAGTTCTTC
v_call: TRBV19; clone_size: NA; j_call: TRBJ2-3; cdr3_length: 11; d_call: NA; cdr3_aa: CASNEADTQYF; cdr3_nt: TGTGCCAGTAACGAGGCAGATACGCAGTATTTT
v_call: TRBV10-1; clone_size: NA; j_call: TRBJ2-2; cdr3_length: 15; d_call: TRBD1; cdr3_aa: CASSDPGGNTGELFF; cdr3_nt: TGCGCCAGCAGTGACCCAGGGGGTAACACCGGGGAGCTGTTTTTT
v_call: TRBV30; clone_size: NA; j_call: TRBJ1-3; cdr3_length: 16; d_call: TRBD1; cdr3_aa: CAWSTPGQGGGNTIYF; cdr3_nt: TGTGCCTGGAGTACGCCAGGACAGGGAGGTGGAAACACCATATATTTT
v_call: TRBV9; clone_size: few; j_call: TRBJ1-4; cdr3_length: 15; d_call: NA; cdr3_aa: CASSANPREGEKLFF; cdr3_nt: TGTGCCAGCAGCGCAAACCCCAGGGAAGGGGAAAAACTGTTTTTT
v_call: TRBV18; clone_size: NA; j_call: TRBJ2-1; cdr3_length: 15; d_call: NA; cdr3_aa: CASSPQAGRGNEQFF; cdr3_nt: TGTGCCAGCTCACCACAGGCGGGGAGAGGCAATGAGCAGTTCTTC
v_call: TRBV9; clone_size: few; j_call: TRBJ1-4; cdr3_length: 13; d_call: NA; cdr3_aa: CASSRGNNEKLFF; cdr3_nt: TGTGCCAGCAGCAGGGGAAACAATGAAAAACTGTTTTTT
v_call: TRBV10-3; clone_size: NA; j_call: TRBJ1-1; cdr3_length: 13; d_call: NA; cdr3_aa: CAISESKRAGAFF; cdr3_nt: TGTGCCATCAGTGAGTCGAAGAGGGCAGGCGCTTTCTTT
v_call: TRBV18; clone_size: NA; j_call: TRBJ2-7; cdr3_length: 14; d_call: NA; cdr3_aa: CASSSRGGVYEQYF; cdr3_nt: TGTGCCAGCTCATCCCGTGGAGGAGTCTACGAGCAGTACTTC
v_call: TRBV6-1; clone_size: NA; j_call: TRBJ1-2; cdr3_length: 14; d_call: NA; cdr3_aa: CASSEARANYGYTF; cdr3_nt: TGTGCCAGCAGTGAAGCTCGGGCTAACTATGGCTACACCTTC
v_call: TRBV19; clone_size: NA; j_call: TRBJ2-1; cdr3_length: 16; d_call: TRBD2; cdr3_aa: CASSPWGLAGVGEQFF; cdr3_nt: TGTGCCAGTAGTCCTTGGGGACTAGCGGGAGTAGGTGAGCAGTTCTTC
v_call: TRBV6-1; clone_size: NA; j_call: TRBJ1-1; cdr3_length: 14; d_call: NA; cdr3_aa: CASIRRPSGTEAFF; cdr3_nt: TGTGCCAGCATTCGACGTCCCTCGGGAACTGAAGCTTTCTTT
v_call: TRBV18; clone_size: NA; j_call: TRBJ2-7; cdr3_length: 15; d_call: TRBD2; cdr3_aa: CASSPGTSGLYEQYF; cdr3_nt: TGTGCCAGCTCACCCGGGACTAGCGGGCTATACGAGCAGTACTTC
v_call: TRBV19; clone_size: NA; j_call: TRBJ2-5; cdr3_length: 13; d_call: TRBD1; cdr3_aa: CASSATGGETQYF; cdr3_nt: TGTGCCAGTAGTGCGACAGGGGGCGAGACCCAGTACTTC
v_call: TRBV27; clone_size: NA; j_call: TRBJ2-7; cdr3_length: 13; d_call: NA; cdr3_aa: CASSFPSGGEQYF; cdr3_nt: TGTGCCAGCAGTTTCCCCTCCGGGGGCGAGCAGTACTTC
v_call: TRBV9; clone_size: NA; j_call: TRBJ2-7; cdr3_length: 15; d_call: NA; cdr3_aa: CASSPQPLLQAEQYF; cdr3_nt: TGTGCCAGCAGCCCCCAGCCCCTATTACAGGCGGAGCAGTACTTC
v_call: TRBV5-1; clone_size: NA; j_call: TRBJ2-7; cdr3_length: 15; d_call: TRBD1; cdr3_aa: CASSLGETGAGEQYF; cdr3_nt: TGCGCCAGCAGCTTAGGTGAGACAGGGGCAGGGGAGCAGTACTTC
v_call: TRBV27; clone_size: NA; j_call: TRBJ2-1; cdr3_length: 21; d_call: TRBD2; cdr3_aa: CATLSPGTSGRPRPSYNEQFF; cdr3_nt: TGTGCCACCCTATCACCTGGGACTAGCGGGAGGCCCCGACCCTCCTACAATGAGCAGTTCTTC
v_call: TRBV27; clone_size: NA; j_call: TRBJ1-5; cdr3_length: 15; d_call: NA; cdr3_aa: CASSLSSWASQPQHF; cdr3_nt: TGTGCCAGCAGTTTATCGTCGTGGGCGAGTCAGCCCCAGCATTTT
v_call: TRBV5-6; clone_size: NA; j_call: TRBJ2-2; cdr3_length: 18; d_call: TRBD2; cdr3_aa: CASSLAGLAGPNTGELFF; cdr3_nt: TGTGCCAGCAGCCTGGCCGGACTAGCGGGACCAAACACCGGGGAGCTGTTTTTT
v_call: TRBV19; clone_size: NA; j_call: TRBJ1-4; cdr3_length: 14; d_call: NA; cdr3_aa: CASTLGGVDEKLFF; cdr3_nt: TGTGCCAGTACCCTTGGGGGCGTGGATGAAAAACTGTTTTTT
v_call: TRBV29-1; clone_size: once; j_call: TRBJ2-3; cdr3_length: 13; d_call: TRBD1; cdr3_aa: CSVGQGQTDTQYF; cdr3_nt: TGCAGCGTTGGACAGGGGCAAACAGATACGCAGTATTTT
v_call: TRBV9; clone_size: NA; j_call: TRBJ2-5; cdr3_length: 15; d_call: NA; cdr3_aa: CASSVASRDQETQYF; cdr3_nt: TGTGCCAGCAGCGTAGCCTCCCGGGACCAAGAGACCCAGTACTTC
v_call: TRBV5-4; clone_size: NA; j_call: TRBJ2-5; cdr3_length: 16; d_call: NA; cdr3_aa: CASGNRQAGFGETQYF; cdr3_nt: TGTGCCAGCGGCAACCGACAGGCGGGTTTCGGGGAGACCCAGTACTTC
v_call: TRBV15; clone_size: NA; j_call: TRBJ1-3; cdr3_length: 15; d_call: NA; cdr3_aa: CATSTTRGSGNTIYF; cdr3_nt: TGTGCCACCAGCACGACGCGGGGCTCTGGAAACACCATATATTTT
v_call: TRBV27; clone_size: NA; j_call: TRBJ1-5; cdr3_length: 16; d_call: TRBD1; cdr3_aa: CASSSAGTGANQPQHF; cdr3_nt: TGTGCCAGCAGTTCAGCCGGGACAGGGGCCAACCAGCCCCAGCATTTT
v_call: TRBV5-4; clone_size: NA; j_call: TRBJ2-1; cdr3_length: 15; d_call: TRBD1; cdr3_aa: CASSPGQGPYNEQFF; cdr3_nt: TGTGCCAGCAGCCCGGGACAGGGCCCCTACAATGAGCAGTTCTTC
v_call: TRBV10-2; clone_size: NA; j_call: TRBJ2-7; cdr3_length: 15; d_call: TRBD1; cdr3_aa: CASRDRMLVSYEQYF; cdr3_nt: TGCGCCAGCAGGGACAGGATGCTGGTCTCCTACGAGCAGTACTTC
v_call: TRBV7-9; clone_size: NA; j_call: TRBJ1-1; cdr3_length: 14; d_call: NA; cdr3_aa: CASSLSGSNTEAFF; cdr3_nt: TGTGCCAGCAGCCTGTCGGGGTCGAACACTGAAGCTTTCTTT
v_call: TRBV19; clone_size: once; j_call: TRBJ1-3; cdr3_length: 13; d_call: NA; cdr3_aa: CASSIAGGNTIYF; cdr3_nt: TGTGCCAGTAGTATTGCGGGTGGAAACACCATATATTTT
v_call: TRBV11-2; clone_size: NA; j_call: TRBJ2-4; cdr3_length: 16; d_call: TRBD1; cdr3_aa: CASSLVRSGQGNIQYF; cdr3_nt: TGTGCCAGCAGCTTAGTCAGGTCGGGACAGGGTAACATTCAGTACTTC
v_call: TRBV29-1; clone_size: NA; j_call: TRBJ2-1; cdr3_length: 13; d_call: TRBD1; cdr3_aa: CSVETTGWNEQFF; cdr3_nt: TGCAGCGTCGAGACGACAGGGTGGAATGAGCAGTTCTTC
v_call: TRBV7-9; clone_size: NA; j_call: TRBJ2-6; cdr3_length: 15; d_call: TRBD1; cdr3_aa: CASRLTGTGANVLTF; cdr3_nt: TGTGCCAGCAGGCTGACAGGGACTGGGGCCAACGTCCTGACTTTC
v_call: TRBV7-9; clone_size: NA; j_call: TRBJ2-7; cdr3_length: 11; d_call: NA; cdr3_aa: CASSFLSGQYF; cdr3_nt: TGTGCCAGCAGCTTTTTGTCGGGGCAGTACTTC
v_call: TRBV5-6; clone_size: NA; j_call: TRBJ1-3; cdr3_length: 16; d_call: NA; cdr3_aa: CASSFRVAASGNTIYF; cdr3_nt: TGTGCCAGCAGCTTTCGGGTAGCAGCCTCTGGAAACACCATATATTTT
v_call: TRBV5-4; clone_size: NA; j_call: TRBJ2-2; cdr3_length: 14; d_call: NA; cdr3_aa: CASSWAANTGELFF; cdr3_nt: TGTGCCAGCAGCTGGGCCGCGAACACCGGGGAGCTGTTTTTT
v_call: TRBV18; clone_size: NA; j_call: TRBJ1-2; cdr3_length: 15; d_call: TRBD1; cdr3_aa: CASSPRDRGSDGYTF; cdr3_nt: TGTGCCAGCTCACCCAGGGACAGGGGGAGCGATGGCTACACCTTC
v_call: TRBV5-1; clone_size: once; j_call: TRBJ2-1; cdr3_length: 16; d_call: TRBD2; cdr3_aa: CASSTSGKAGHNEQFF; cdr3_nt: TGCGCCAGCAGCACTAGCGGAAAGGCGGGCCACAATGAGCAGTTCTTC
v_call: TRBV28; clone_size: NA; j_call: TRBJ2-7; cdr3_length: 12; d_call: NA; cdr3_aa: CASGRRGREQYF; cdr3_nt: TGTGCCAGCGGTCGGCGGGGGCGAGAGCAGTACTTC
v_call: TRBV5-1; clone_size: NA; j_call: TRBJ2-5; cdr3_length: 15; d_call: TRBD1; cdr3_aa: CASSLGTGGFETQYF; cdr3_nt: TGCGCCAGCAGCTTGGGGACAGGGGGATTCGAGACCCAGTACTTC